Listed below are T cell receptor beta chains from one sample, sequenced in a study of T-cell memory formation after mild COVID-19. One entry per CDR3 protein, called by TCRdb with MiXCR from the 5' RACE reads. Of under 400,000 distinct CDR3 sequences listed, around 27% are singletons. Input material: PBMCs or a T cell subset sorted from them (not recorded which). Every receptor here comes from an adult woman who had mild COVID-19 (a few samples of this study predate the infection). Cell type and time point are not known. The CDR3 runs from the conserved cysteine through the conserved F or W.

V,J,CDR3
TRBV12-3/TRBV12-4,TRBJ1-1,CASSSLGGVKGDTEAFF
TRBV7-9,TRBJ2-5,CASGHSQETQYF
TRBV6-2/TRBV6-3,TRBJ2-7,CASSYVGPYYEQYF
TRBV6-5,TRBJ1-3,CASSYSDSHPGNTIYF
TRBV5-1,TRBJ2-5,CASSLERTQETQYF
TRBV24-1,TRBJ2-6,CATLPPGANVLTF
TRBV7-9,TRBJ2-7,CASSKLGTEEEQYF
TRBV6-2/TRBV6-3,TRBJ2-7,CASSPVDRPRDEQYF
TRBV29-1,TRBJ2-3,CSGTQGASTDTQYF
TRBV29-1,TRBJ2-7,CSVCPGAANEQYF
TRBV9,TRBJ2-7,CASSVGGGVTAYEQYF
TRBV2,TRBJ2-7,CASSGVSSYEQYF
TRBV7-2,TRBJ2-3,CASSLQHGTSGRTDTQYF
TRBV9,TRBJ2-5,CASSAGQGPGETQYF
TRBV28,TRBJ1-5,CASSLQGKVSNQPQHF
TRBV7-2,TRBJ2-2,CASSLEPQNTGELFF
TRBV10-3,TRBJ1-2,CAISESGDSSYGYTF
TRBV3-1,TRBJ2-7,CASSPGTGHTYEQYF
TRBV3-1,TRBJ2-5,CASSQEKISGTQYF
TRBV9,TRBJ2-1,CASSVDGGNYNEQFF
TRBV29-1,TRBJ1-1,CSVANRAPNTEAFF
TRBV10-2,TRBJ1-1,CASRDRWDTEAFF
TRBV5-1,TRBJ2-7,CASSLTSGGAYEQYF
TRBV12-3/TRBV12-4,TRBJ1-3,CASSFSWTVSSGNTIYF
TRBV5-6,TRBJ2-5,CASSLVGTESRRTQYF
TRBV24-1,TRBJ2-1,CATSDFRDRGLNEQFF
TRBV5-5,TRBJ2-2,CASSLMSLAVNTGELFF
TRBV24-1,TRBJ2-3,CATSDRRQVAADTQYF
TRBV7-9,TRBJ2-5,CASSQDKTGAQGTQYF
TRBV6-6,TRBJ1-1,CASSWRGGTEAFF
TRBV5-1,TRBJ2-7,CASSRSLGQYF
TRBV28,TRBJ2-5,CASSTRVAQYF
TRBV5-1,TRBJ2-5,CASRLDRETQYF
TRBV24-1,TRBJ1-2,CATSDKRAGDYGYTF
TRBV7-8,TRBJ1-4,CASSPAGVTNEKLFF
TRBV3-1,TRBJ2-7,CASSQERGRSYEQYF
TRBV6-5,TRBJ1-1,CASSYTGQGAEAFF
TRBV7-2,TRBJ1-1,CASSQPRVTEAFF
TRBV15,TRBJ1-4,CATSRSTTNEKLFF
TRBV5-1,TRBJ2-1,CASSLVVAGGREQFF
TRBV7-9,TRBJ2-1,CASSLGAGGDEQFF
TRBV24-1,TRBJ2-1,CATVGVRGEQFF
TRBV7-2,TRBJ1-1,CASSLVKGSNTEAFF
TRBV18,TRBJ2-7,CASSPGDSSYEQYF
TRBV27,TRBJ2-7,CASSFSGRGREIEQYF
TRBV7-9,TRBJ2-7,CASSPYTVGEQYF
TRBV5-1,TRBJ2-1,CASTRSSYNEQFF
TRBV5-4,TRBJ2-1,CASSLGTGLNIYEQFF
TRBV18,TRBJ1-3,CASSPTMTDASGNTIYF
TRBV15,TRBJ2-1,CATSRDGGAEQFF
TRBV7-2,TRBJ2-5,CASSSRVAGGGETQYF
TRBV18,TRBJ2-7,CASSPYDSTLGYEQYF
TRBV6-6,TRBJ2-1,CASTELAGVWEQFF